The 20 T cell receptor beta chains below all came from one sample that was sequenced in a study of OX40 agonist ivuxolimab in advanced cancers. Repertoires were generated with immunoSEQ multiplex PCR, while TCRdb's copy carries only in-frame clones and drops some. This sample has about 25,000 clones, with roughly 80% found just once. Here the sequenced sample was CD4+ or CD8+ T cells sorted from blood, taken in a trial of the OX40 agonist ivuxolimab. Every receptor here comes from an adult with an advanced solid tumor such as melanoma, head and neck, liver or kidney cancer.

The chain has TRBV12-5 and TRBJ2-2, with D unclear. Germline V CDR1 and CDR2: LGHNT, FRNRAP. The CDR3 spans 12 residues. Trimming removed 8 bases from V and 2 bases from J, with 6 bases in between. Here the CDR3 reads CASLTNTGELFF. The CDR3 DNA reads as TGTGCTAGTCTGACAAACACCGGGGAGCTGTTTTTT.

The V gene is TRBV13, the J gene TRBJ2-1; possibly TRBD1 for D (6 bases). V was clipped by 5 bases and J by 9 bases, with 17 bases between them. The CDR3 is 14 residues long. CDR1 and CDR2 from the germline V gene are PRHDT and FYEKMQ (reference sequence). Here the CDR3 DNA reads TGTGCCAGCAGCCCACCAACAGGGCTGGGTGAGCAGTTCTTC. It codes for CASSPPTGLGEQFF.

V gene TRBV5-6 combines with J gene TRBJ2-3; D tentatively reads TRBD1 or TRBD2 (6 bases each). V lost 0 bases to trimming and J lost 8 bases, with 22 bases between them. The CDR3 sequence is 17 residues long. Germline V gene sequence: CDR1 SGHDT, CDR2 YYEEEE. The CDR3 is CASSLGAGTSVFATQYF. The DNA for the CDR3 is TGTGCCAGCAGCTTGGGGGCGGGGACAAGCGTCTTCGCTACGCAGTATTTT.

CDR3 sequence reads: CSVEGQGLIEQFF. The CDR3 DNA follows: TGCAGCGTTGAGGGACAGGGGTTAATTGAGCAGTTCTTC. This rearrangement joins TRBV29-1 to TRBJ2-1; the match to TRBD1 covers 10 bases. The CDR3 has 13 residues. J gave up 9 bases and V 3 bases, and 5 bases lay outside the gene matches. Per the germline V gene, CDR1 is SQVTM and CDR2 is ANQGSEA.

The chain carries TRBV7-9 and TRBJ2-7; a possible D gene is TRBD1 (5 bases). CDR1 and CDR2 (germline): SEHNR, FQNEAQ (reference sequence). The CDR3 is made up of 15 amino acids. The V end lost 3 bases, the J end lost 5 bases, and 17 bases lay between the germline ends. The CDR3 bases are TGTGCCAGCAGCTTCCGCCAGGGTAGTTCCGACGAGCAGTACTTC. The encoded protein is CASSFRQGSSDEQYF.

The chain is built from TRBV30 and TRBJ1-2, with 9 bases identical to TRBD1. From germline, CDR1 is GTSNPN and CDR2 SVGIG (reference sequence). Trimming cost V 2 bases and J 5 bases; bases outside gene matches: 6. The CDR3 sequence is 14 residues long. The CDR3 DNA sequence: TGTGCCTGGAGTACAGACAGGGGGTGGTATGGCTACACCTTC. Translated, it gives CAWSTDRGWYGYTF.

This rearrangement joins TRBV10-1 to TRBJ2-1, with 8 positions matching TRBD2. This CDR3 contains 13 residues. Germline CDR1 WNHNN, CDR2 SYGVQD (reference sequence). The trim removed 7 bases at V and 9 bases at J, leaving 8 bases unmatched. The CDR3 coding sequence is TGCGCCAGCATCGAGCGGGAGTGTAGTGAGCAGTTCTTC. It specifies CASIERECSEQFF.

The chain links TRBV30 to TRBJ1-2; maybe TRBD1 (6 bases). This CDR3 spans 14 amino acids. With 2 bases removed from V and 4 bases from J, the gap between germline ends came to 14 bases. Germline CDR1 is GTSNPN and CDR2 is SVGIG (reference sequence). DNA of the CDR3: TGTGCCTGGAGTCCAGGACAGAGAATCTATGGCTACACCTTC. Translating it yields CAWSPGQRIYGYTF.

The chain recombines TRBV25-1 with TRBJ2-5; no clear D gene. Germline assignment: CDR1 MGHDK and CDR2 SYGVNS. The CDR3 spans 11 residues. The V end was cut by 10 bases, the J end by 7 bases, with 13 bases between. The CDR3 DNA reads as TGTGCCACCTTGGGCTCGGGGACCCAGTACTTC. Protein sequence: CATLGSGTQYF.

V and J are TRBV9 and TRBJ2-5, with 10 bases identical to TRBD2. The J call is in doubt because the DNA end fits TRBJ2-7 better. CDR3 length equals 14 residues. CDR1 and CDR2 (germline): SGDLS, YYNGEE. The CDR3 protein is CASSVGLAAYEQYF. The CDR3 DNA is TGTGCCAGCAGCGTCGGACTAGCGGCCTACGAGCAGTACTTC.

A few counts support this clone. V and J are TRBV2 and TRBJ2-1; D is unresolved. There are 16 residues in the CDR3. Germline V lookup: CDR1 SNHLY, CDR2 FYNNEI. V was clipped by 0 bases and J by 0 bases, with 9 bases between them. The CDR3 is CASSEAMALSYNEQFF. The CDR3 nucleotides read TGTGCCAGCAGTGAAGCAATGGCTCTCTCCTACAATGAGCAGTTCTTC.

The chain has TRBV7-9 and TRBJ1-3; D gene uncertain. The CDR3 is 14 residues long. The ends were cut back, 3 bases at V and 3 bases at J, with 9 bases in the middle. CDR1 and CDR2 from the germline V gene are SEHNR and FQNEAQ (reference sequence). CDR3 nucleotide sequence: TGTGCCAGCAGCTTCGGGGAGGGTGGAAACACCATATATTTT. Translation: CASSFGEGGNTIYF.

The CDR3, as DNA: TGTGCCAGCAGCTTGAGCGTCTACAATGAGCAGTTCTTC. This gives the protein CASSLSVYNEQFF. The chain has TRBV5-8 and TRBJ2-1; D not resolved. The CDR3 extends over 13 amino acids. Germline V gives CDR1 SGHTS, CDR2 YDEGEE. V was trimmed by 1 base and J by 3 bases, leaving 5 bases between them.

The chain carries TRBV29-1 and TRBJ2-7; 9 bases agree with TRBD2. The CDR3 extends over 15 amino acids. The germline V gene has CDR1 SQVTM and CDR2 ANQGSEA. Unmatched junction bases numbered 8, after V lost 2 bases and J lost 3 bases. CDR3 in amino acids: CSVELGAGGRYEQYF. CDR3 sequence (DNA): TGCAGCGTTGAACTAGGAGCGGGGGGCCGCTACGAGCAGTACTTC.

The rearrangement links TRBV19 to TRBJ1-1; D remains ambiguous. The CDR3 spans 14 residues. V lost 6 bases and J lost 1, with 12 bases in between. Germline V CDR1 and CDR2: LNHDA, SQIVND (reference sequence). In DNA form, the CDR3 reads TGTGCCAGTAGGAGTTATACAGAGAACACTGAAGCTTTCTTT. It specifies CASRSYTENTEAFF.

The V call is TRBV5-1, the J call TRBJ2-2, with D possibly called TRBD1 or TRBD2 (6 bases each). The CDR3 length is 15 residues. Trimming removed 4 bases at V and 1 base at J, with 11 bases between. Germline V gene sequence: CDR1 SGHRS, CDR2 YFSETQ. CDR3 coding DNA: TGCGCCAGCAGCCCGGAGGGGGGGAACACCGGGGAGCTGTTTTTT. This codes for CASSPEGGNTGELFF.

CDR3 nucleotide sequence: TGTGCCAGCGGCCTGGACGCCTACGAGCAGTACTTC. Translating gives CASGLDAYEQYF. This sequence joins TRBV7-6 and TRBJ2-7; D ambiguous. Germline lookup yields CDR1 SGHVS and CDR2 FNYEAQ. CDR3 size: 12 residues. Trimming removed 8 bases at V and 2 bases at J, with 10 bases between.

The CDR3 region has the DNA TGCGCCAGCAGCCCCCGCAGCGGGGCGCAAGAGACCCAGTACTTC. Protein product: CASSPRSGAQETQYF. This sequence joins TRBV4-1 and TRBJ2-5, with 7 bases fitting TRBD2. Unmatched junction bases numbered 7, after V lost 4 bases and J lost 2 bases. This CDR3 contains 15 residues. Germline assignment: CDR1 MGHRA and CDR2 YSYEKL.

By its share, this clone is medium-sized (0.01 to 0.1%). The CDR3 coding sequence is TGTGCCATCAGTGACCAGGGCCAGCGGGCTGAAGCTTTCTTT. Translated: CAISDQGQRAEAFF. This chain links TRBV10-3 with TRBJ1-1; D perhaps matches TRBD1 (5 bases). Germline V gives CDR1 ENHRY, CDR2 SYGVKD. With 3 bases removed from V and 6 bases from J, the gap between germline ends came to 14 bases. The CDR3 has 14 amino acids.

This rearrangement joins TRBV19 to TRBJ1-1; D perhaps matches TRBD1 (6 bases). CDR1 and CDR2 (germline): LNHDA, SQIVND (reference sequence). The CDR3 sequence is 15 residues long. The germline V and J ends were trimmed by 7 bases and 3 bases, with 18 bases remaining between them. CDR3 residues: CASKGVGDADTEAFF. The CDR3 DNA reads TGTGCCAGTAAGGGGGTTGGGGACGCCGACACTGAAGCTTTCTTT.